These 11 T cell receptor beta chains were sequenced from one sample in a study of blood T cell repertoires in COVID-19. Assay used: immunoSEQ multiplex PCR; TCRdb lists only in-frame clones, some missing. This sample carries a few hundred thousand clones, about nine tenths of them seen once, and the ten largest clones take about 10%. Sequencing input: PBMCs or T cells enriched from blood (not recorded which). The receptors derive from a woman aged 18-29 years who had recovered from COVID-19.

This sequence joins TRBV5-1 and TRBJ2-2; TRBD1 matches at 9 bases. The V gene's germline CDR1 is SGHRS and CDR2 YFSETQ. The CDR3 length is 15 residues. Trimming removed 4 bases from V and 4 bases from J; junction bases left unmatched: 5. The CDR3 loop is CASSAGQGITGELFF. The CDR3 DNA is TGCGCCAGCAGCGCGGGACAGGGAATCACCGGGGAGCTGTTTTTT.

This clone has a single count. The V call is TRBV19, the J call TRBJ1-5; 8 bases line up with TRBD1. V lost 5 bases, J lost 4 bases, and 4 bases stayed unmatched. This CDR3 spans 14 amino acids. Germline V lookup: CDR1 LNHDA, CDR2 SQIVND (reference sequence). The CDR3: CASSDRGHNQPQHF. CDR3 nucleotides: TGTGCCAGTAGTGACAGGGGACATAATCAGCCCCAGCATTTT.

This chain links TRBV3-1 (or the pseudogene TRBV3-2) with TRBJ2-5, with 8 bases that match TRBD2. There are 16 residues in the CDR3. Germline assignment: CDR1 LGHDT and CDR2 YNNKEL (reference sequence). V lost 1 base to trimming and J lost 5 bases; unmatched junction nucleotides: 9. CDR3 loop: CASSQVPGLGGETQYF. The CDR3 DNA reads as TGTGCCAGCAGCCAAGTCCCGGGACTAGGGGGGGAGACCCAGTACTTC.

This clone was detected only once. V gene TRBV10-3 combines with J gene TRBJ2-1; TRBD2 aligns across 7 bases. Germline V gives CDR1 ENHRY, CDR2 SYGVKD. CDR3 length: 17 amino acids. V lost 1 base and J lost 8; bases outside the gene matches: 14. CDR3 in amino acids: CAISEWGSGSHWDEQFF. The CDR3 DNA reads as TGTGCCATCAGTGAGTGGGGTAGCGGGTCCCATTGGGATGAGCAGTTCTTC.

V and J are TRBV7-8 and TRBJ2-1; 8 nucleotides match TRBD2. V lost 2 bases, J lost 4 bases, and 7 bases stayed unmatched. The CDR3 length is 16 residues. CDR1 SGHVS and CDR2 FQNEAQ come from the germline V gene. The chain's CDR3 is CASSLYGRAAYNEQFF. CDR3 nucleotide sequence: TGTGCCAGCAGCTTATACGGGAGGGCCGCTTACAATGAGCAGTTCTTC.

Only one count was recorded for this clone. The CDR3 loop reads CASTHLTDRPYGYTF. As DNA, the CDR3 is TGTGCCAGCACCCATCTAACGGACAGGCCGTATGGCTACACCTTC. The chain employs TRBV28 and TRBJ1-2; TRBD1 agrees at 7 bases. In germline, CDR1 is MDHEN, CDR2 SYDVKM. V shed 7 bases and J 5 bases; nucleotides not matched to a gene: 13. The CDR3 is made up of 15 amino acids.

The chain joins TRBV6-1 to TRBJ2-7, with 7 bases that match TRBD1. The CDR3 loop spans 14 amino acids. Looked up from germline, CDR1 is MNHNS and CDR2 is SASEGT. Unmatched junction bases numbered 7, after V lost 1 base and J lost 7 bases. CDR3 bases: TGTGCCAGCAGTGAAGATAAGGGGGCGAGGGAGCAGTACTTC. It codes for CASSEDKGAREQYF.

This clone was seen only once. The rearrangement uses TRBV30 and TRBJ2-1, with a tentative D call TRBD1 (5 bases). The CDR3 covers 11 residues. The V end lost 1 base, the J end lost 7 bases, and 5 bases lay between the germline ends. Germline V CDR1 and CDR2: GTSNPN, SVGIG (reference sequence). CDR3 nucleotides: TGTGCCTGGAGTGCAGGGAATGAGCAGTTCTTC. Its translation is CAWSAGNEQFF.

As DNA, the CDR3 is TGTGCCAGCAGTTTCGGACAGGGCAATCAGCCCCAGCATTTT. Protein product: CASSFGQGNQPQHF. The chain recombines TRBV27 with TRBJ1-5; 7 bases align to TRBD1. This CDR3 has 14 amino acids. The germline V gene has CDR1 MNHEY and CDR2 SMNVEV (reference sequence). The junction had 1 base not matched to a gene; V was cut back by 3 bases and J by 2 bases.

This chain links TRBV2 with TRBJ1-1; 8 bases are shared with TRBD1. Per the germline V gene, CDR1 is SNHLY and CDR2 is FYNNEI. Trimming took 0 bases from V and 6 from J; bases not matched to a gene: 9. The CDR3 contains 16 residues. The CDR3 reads CASSEAQAGGEAEAFF. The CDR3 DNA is TGTGCCAGCAGTGAAGCGCAGGCAGGGGGCGAGGCTGAAGCTTTCTTT.

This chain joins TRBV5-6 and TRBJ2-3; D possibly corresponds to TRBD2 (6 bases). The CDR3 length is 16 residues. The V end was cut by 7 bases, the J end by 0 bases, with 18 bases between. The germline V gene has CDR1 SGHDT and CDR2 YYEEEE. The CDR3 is CASLGLRTTSTDTQYF. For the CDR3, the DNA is TGTGCCAGCTTAGGACTACGGACCACCAGCACAGATACGCAGTATTTT.